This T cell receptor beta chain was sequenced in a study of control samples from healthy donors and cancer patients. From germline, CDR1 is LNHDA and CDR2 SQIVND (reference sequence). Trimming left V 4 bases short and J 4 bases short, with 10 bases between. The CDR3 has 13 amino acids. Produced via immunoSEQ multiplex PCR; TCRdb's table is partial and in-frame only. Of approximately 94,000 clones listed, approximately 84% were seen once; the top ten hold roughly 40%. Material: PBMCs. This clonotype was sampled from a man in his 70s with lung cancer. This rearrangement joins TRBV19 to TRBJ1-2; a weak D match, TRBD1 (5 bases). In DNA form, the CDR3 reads TGTGCCAGTAGTACAAGCCAGGGCTATGGCTACACCTTC. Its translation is CASSTSQGYGYTF.